This T cell receptor beta chain emerged from a study of shared clonotypes between healthy human individuals. Overall study: CD4 naive and CD4 memory each took three plates per donor, while CD8 naive took two and CD8 memory one. Study-wide results and limits: Sequencing depth was expected to influence donor clonotype sharing.

This clone was seen once. Antigen: not known. This CDR3 is 18 amino acids long. V lost 3 bases to trimming and J lost 2 bases, with 22 bases between them. Germline V gene lookup returns CDR1 MNHEY and CDR2 SMNVEV (reference sequence). The naive CD8 population came from CD45RO-negative cells selected for CCR7, without terminally differentiated effector memory CD45RA+ cells. All donors were healthy HIV-negative adults lacking recent acute infections or vaccinations. TCRdb's table, derived via immunoSEQ multiplex PCR, lists solely in-frame clones and lacks some. The sample shows around 1,900,000 clones, around 95% of them seen only once.

The sequenced sample was naive CD8+ T cells from PBMCs. The TCR comes from a man aged 18 to 29 in good health. Some clones in this sample may be carry-over from other donors' samples. The chain links TRBV27 to TRBJ1-1; a possible D gene is TRBD1 (6 bases). The CDR3 nucleotides read TGTGCCAGCAGTTTTTTCGGTCCGGGAGGGGGAATTAACACTGAAGCTTTCTTT. Protein sequence: CASSFFGPGGGINTEAFF.